Following are 25 T cell receptor beta chains from one sample sequenced in a study of blood T cell repertoires in COVID-19. Clones were read by immunoSEQ multiplex PCR, and TCRdb kept only the in-frame ones, dropping some. The sample comprises under 300,000 clones, 80% to 90% of which are singletons, and approximately 10% rests with the top ten. The material sequenced was peripheral blood. These TCRs come from a woman between 65 and 79 years old with acute or convalescent COVID-19.

The chain is built from TRBV7-9 and TRBJ1-2; no clear D. The CDR3 consists of 14 residues. Trimming left V 3 bases short and J 4 bases short, with 12 bases between. Germline V gene sequence: CDR1 SEHNR, CDR2 FQNEAQ (reference sequence). CDR3 DNA sequence: TGTGCCAGCAGCTTGGACGGGATCTTCTATGGCTACACCTTC. As protein: CASSLDGIFYGYTF.

The table lists this clone with a count of one. The chain has TRBV25-1 and TRBJ1-2; TRBD1 is a possible D gene (5 bases). Germline CDR1 is MGHDK and CDR2 is SYGVNS. This CDR3 has 13 amino acids. The V and J ends lost 1 base and 5 bases respectively, with 8 bases between them. Here the CDR3 DNA reads TGTGCCAGCAGTGAATCGGGGGTTTATGGCTACACCTTC. Its translation: CASSESGVYGYTF.

V and J are TRBV1 and TRBJ1-1; the table's D call, TRBD1, has no DNA check behind it. TRBV1 is a pseudogene. The CDR3 contains 18 residues. The CDR3 protein is CTSSQEGQGMRGNTEAFF. Written as DNA, the CDR3 is TGCACCAGCAGCCAAGAAGGACAGGGAATGCGAGGGAACACTGAAGCTTTCTTT.

This chain joins TRBV10-2 and TRBJ2-1; 9 bases match TRBD2. After removal of 3 bases from V and 7 bases from J, the junction contained 7 bases not matched to a gene. The V gene's germline CDR1 is WSHSY and CDR2 SAAADI. The CDR3 is 15 amino acids. The CDR3, as DNA: TGCGCCAGCAGTGAAGGGGCGGGGGGGCTTAATGAGCAGTTCTTC. Residues: CASSEGAGGLNEQFF.

The rearrangement joins TRBV5-5 to TRBJ1-2; D perhaps matches TRBD1 (6 bases). The germline CDR1 and CDR2 sequences are SGHKS and YYEKEE (reference sequence). The CDR3 is 14 amino acids. V lost 3 bases to trimming and J lost 8 bases, with 17 bases between them. CDR3 loop: CASSSTTGLPGYTF. The CDR3 DNA reads as TGTGCCAGCAGCTCGACGACAGGCCTCCCCGGCTACACCTTC.

This chain joins TRBV5-6 and TRBJ2-7; the match to TRBD1 covers 8 bases. CDR1 and CDR2 (germline): SGHDT, YYEEEE. The CDR3 is 13 amino acids. V trimming: 2 bases; J trimming: 3 bases; junction bases outside the gene matches: 1. The CDR3 here is CASSFTGGYEQYF. As DNA, the CDR3 is TGTGCCAGCAGCTTTACAGGGGGCTACGAGCAGTACTTC. The whole variable domain, remainder taken from reference TRBV5-6 and TRBJ2-7, is DAGVTQSPTHLIKTRGQQVTLRCSPKSGHDTVSWYQQALGQGPQFIFQYYEEEERQRGNFPDRFSGHQFPNYSSELNVNALLLGDSALYLCASSFTGGYEQYFGPGTRLTVT.

J is TRBJ1-4 and V is TRBV4-1, with TRBD1 matching over 9 bases. J gave up 7 bases and V 4 bases, and 10 bases lay outside the gene matches. The CDR3 extends over 16 amino acids. Per the germline V gene, CDR1 is MGHRA and CDR2 is YSYEKL. The CDR3 DNA follows: TGCGCCAGCAGCCCCACCCGGGACAGGGAAATTGAAAAACTGTTTTTT. This codes for CASSPTRDREIEKLFF.

This chain links TRBV2 with TRBJ1-3; D is possibly TRBD1 (6 bases). The CDR3 totals 14 residues. CDR1 and CDR2 (germline): SNHLY, FYNNEI. Trimming left V 4 bases short and J 4 bases short, with 11 bases between. The CDR3 coding sequence is TGTGCCAGCAGTGGGGCAGGGGTAGGAAACACCATATATTTT. Protein sequence: CASSGAGVGNTIYF. Complete variable domain (other parts from reference TRBV2 and TRBJ1-3): EPEVTQTPSHQVTQMGQEVILRCVPISNHLYFYWYRQILGQKVEFLVSFYNNEISEKSEIFDDQFSVERPDGSNFTLKIRSTKLEDSAMYFCASSGAGVGNTIYFGEGSWLTVV.

This sequence joins TRBV6-6 and TRBJ2-6; 7 positions agree with TRBD2. The CDR3 is made up of 17 amino acids. Germline CDR1 reads MNHNY; CDR2 reads SVGAGI (reference sequence). The trim removed 5 bases at V and 0 bases at J, leaving 7 bases unmatched. The CDR3 here is CASSPGAGNSGANVLTF. For the CDR3, the DNA is TGTGCCAGCAGTCCCGGAGCGGGAAACTCTGGGGCCAACGTCCTGACTTTC.

The chain has TRBV9 and TRBJ2-3, with no clear D. Germline assignment: CDR1 SGDLS and CDR2 YYNGEE. The CDR3 totals 13 residues. The V end was cut by 4 bases, the J end by 5 bases, with 11 bases between. In DNA form, the CDR3 reads TGTGCCAGCAGCCTCCTCTTCGGAGATACGCAGTATTTT. Encoded protein: CASSLLFGDTQYF.

The chain links TRBV11-2 to TRBJ1-2; 8 nucleotides agree with TRBD1. This CDR3 comprises 17 residues. With 5 bases clipped from V and 4 bases from J, the junction kept 15 bases outside the gene matches. CDR1 is SGHAT and CDR2 is FQNNGV in the germline V gene. The CDR3 DNA sequence: TGTGCCAGCAGCCCCCTCCTGGCAGGGGGCCGGGGCTATGGCTACACCTTC. This translates into CASSPLLAGGRGYGYTF.

This clone was detected only a few times. The V gene is TRBV7-9, the J gene TRBJ1-6; perhaps TRBD1 as D (5 bases). This CDR3 is 14 amino acids long. CDR1 SEHNR and CDR2 FQNEAQ come from the germline V gene (reference sequence). The V and J ends lost 3 bases and 10 bases respectively, with 13 bases between them. The CDR3 DNA reads as TGTGCCAGCAGCTTGACCCTTGCAGGGTCACCCCTCCACTTT. Translated: CASSLTLAGSPLHF.

J is TRBJ2-7 and V is TRBV6-5, with a possible D match to TRBD2 (5 bases). CDR1 is MNHEY and CDR2 is SVGAGI in the germline V gene. The CDR3 covers 13 residues. Trimming took 6 bases from V and 2 from J, leaving 11 bases between them. The CDR3 is CASSLDGTYEQYF. CDR3 sequence (DNA): TGTGCCAGCAGCCTGGACGGGACCTACGAGCAGTACTTC.

The CDR3 reads CASSYSQQGVGELFF. The CDR3 bases are TGTGCCAGCAGTTACTCGCAGCAGGGTGTTGGGGAGCTGTTTTTT. This chain joins TRBV6-5 and TRBJ2-2; D might be TRBD1 (5 bases). Germline CDR1 MNHEY, CDR2 SVGAGI. Trimming left V 0 bases short and J 8 bases short, with 13 bases between. This CDR3 contains 15 residues.

The gene calls are TRBV5-4 and TRBJ1-2, with 7 positions matching TRBD1. CDR3 length equals 14 residues. Germline trimming cut 3 bases from V and 5 bases from J; bases unmatched to any gene: 7. Germline loops: CDR1 SGHNT, CDR2 YYREEE (reference sequence). The CDR3 here is CASSSDRAQYGYTF. The DNA for the CDR3 is TGTGCCAGCAGCTCAGACAGGGCCCAGTATGGCTACACCTTC. Looking up the rest from reference TRBV5-4 and TRBJ1-2 gives the full variable domain: ETGVTQSPTHLIKTRGQQVTLRCSSQSGHNTVSWYQQALGQGPQFIFQYYREEENGRGNFPPRFSGLQFPNYSSELNVNALELDDSALYLCASSSDRAQYGYTFGSGTRLTVV.

This chain connects TRBV5-1 to TRBJ2-3, with D perhaps matching TRBD2 (5 bases). The V end was cut by 4 bases, the J end by 2 bases, with 8 bases between. The CDR3 covers 13 residues. The V gene's germline CDR1 is SGHRS and CDR2 YFSETQ. This CDR3 reads CASSREFTDTQYF. CDR3 DNA sequence: TGCGCCAGCAGCCGGGAATTCACAGATACGCAGTATTTT.

This chain uses TRBV10-3 with TRBJ1-1; D perhaps matches TRBD1 (6 bases). Per germline, CDR1 ENHRY and CDR2 SYGVKD. This CDR3 is built from 15 residues. The ends were cut back, 10 bases at V and 0 bases at J, with 18 bases in the middle. The CDR3 DNA is TGTGCCACCGGACCAGGGGACACCATGAACACTGAAGCTTTCTTT. As protein: CATGPGDTMNTEAFF.

The chain employs TRBV2 and TRBJ1-6; D remains ambiguous. Germline V gene data show CDR1 as SNHLY and CDR2 as FYNNEI. There are 15 residues in the CDR3. Trimming shortened V by 6 bases and J by 7 bases, and 16 bases separated the two germline ends. This chain's CDR3 is CASSLRGILNSPLHF. In DNA form, the CDR3 reads TGTGCCAGCAGCCTGCGGGGAATTCTGAATTCACCCCTCCACTTT.

J is TRBJ1-4 and V is TRBV7-9, with TRBD1 identical over 8 bases. Losses at the gene ends were 3 bases for V and 0 bases for J; bases not matched to a gene: 9. From germline, CDR1 is SEHNR and CDR2 FQNEAQ (reference sequence). The CDR3 runs to 18 residues. CDR3 region: CASSLIVQGAATNEKLFF. The CDR3 nucleotides read TGTGCCAGCAGCTTGATAGTTCAGGGGGCGGCAACTAATGAAAAACTGTTTTTT.

This chain links TRBV5-1 with TRBJ2-3; 9 bases fit TRBD1. Trimming at V came to 3 bases and at J to 6 bases, leaving 11 bases not matched to a gene. The CDR3 runs 16 residues. CDR1 and CDR2 (germline): SGHRS, YFSETQ. CDR3 loop: CASSWAQGAISDTQYF. The CDR3 DNA follows: TGCGCCAGCAGCTGGGCACAGGGGGCGATCAGCGATACGCAGTATTTT.

The chain combines TRBV2 with TRBJ1-2, with D perhaps matching TRBD1 (5 bases). The V end lost 2 bases, the J end lost 2 bases, and 9 bases lay between the germline ends. Germline values: CDR1 SNHLY, CDR2 FYNNEI. This CDR3 spans 14 amino acids. Here the CDR3 reads CASSEQGRNYGYTF. CDR3 DNA sequence: TGTGCCAGCAGTGAACAGGGCAGGAACTATGGCTACACCTTC.

The CDR3 DNA sequence: TGTGCCAGCAGCTTAAGACAAGACTACGAGCAGTACTTC. This sequence encodes CASSLRQDYEQYF. V gene TRBV11-3 combines with J gene TRBJ2-7; no clear D gene. CDR3 length: 13 amino acids. Germline V gene lookup returns CDR1 SGHNT and CDR2 YENEEA. The V and J ends lost 2 bases and 3 bases respectively, with 8 bases between them.

This clone has only a few counts. The CDR3 sequence: CASSLRGGGETQYF. The CDR3 DNA follows: TGTGCCAGCAGCTTGCGGGGGGGCGGGGAGACCCAGTACTTC. The chain employs TRBV5-4 and TRBJ2-5; 8 bases line up with TRBD2. Trimming cost V 1 base and J 5 bases; bases outside gene matches: 4. This CDR3 region has 14 residues. Germline CDR1 reads SGHNT; CDR2 reads YYREEE (reference sequence).

A few counts support this clone. V is TRBV6-6 and J is TRBJ1-6; TRBD1 agrees at 8 bases. V dropped 5 bases and J dropped 6; count of bases not matched to a gene: 3. The CDR3 runs 14 residues. Germline V CDR1 and CDR2: MNHNY, SVGAGI (reference sequence). Here the CDR3 DNA reads TGTGCCAGCAGTCCCAGGGGGCCTAATTCACCCCTCCACTTT. This codes for CASSPRGPNSPLHF.

This clone was detected only once. V usage is TRBV11-2 and J usage is TRBJ2-7; no reliable D call. V lost 2 bases and J 6 bases, leaving 5 bases between the germline ends. The CDR3 runs 11 residues. Looked up from germline, CDR1 is SGHAT and CDR2 is FQNNGV. The CDR3 loop is CASSLSVEQYF. CDR3 nucleotides: TGTGCCAGCAGCTTATCCGTCGAGCAGTACTTC.